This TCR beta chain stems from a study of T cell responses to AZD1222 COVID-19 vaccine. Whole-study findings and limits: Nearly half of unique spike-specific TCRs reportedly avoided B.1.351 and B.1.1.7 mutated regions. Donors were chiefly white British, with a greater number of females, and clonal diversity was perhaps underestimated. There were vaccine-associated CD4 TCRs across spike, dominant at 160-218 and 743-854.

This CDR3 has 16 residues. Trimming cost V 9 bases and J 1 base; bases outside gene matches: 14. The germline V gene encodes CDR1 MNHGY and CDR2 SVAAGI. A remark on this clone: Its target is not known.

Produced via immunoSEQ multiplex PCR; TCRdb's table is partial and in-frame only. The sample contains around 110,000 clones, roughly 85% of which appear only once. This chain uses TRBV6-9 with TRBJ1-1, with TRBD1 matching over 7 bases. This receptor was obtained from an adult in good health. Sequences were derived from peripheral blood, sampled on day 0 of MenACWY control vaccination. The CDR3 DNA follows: TGTGCCAGAGAGGGGGCGCAACAAGGTTGGAACACTGAAGCTTTCTTT. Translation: CAREGAQQGWNTEAFF.